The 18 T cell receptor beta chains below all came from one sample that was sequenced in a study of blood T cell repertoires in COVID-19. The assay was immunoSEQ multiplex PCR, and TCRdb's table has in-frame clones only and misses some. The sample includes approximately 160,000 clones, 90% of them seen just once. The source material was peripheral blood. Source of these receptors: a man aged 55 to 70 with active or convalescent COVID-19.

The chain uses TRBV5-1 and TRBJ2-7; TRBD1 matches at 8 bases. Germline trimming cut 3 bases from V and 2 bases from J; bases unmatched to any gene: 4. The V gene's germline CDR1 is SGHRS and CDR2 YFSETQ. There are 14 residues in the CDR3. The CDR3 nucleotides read TGCGCCAGCAGCTATCAGGGGGCCACCTACGAGCAGTACTTC. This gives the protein CASSYQGATYEQYF.

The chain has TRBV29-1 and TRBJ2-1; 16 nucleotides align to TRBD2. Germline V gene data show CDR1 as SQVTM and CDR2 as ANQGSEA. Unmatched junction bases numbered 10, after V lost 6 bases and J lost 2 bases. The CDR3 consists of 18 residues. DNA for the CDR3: TGCAGCGTCAGACAGACTGGGACTAGCGGGAGGGCCTACAATGAGCAGTTCTTC. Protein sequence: CSVRQTGTSGRAYNEQFF.

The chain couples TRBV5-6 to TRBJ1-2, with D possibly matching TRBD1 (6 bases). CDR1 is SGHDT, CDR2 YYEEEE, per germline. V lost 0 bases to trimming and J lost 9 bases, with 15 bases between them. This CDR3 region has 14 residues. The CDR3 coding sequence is TGTGCCAGCAGCTTGGTTGGGGGCCCAATTAGCTACACCTTC. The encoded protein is CASSLVGGPISYTF. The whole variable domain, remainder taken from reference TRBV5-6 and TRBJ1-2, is DAGVTQSPTHLIKTRGQQVTLRCSPKSGHDTVSWYQQALGQGPQFIFQYYEEEERQRGNFPDRFSGHQFPNYSSELNVNALLLGDSALYLCASSLVGGPISYTFGSGTRLTVV.

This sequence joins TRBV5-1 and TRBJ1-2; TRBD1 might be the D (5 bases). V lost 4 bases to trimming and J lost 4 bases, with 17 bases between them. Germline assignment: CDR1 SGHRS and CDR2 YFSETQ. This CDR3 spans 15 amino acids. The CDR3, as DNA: TGCGCCAGCAGCCCATCGGGGGACCCTACCTATGGCTACACCTTC. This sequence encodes CASSPSGDPTYGYTF. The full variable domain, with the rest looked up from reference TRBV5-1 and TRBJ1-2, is KAGVTQTPRYLIKTRGQQVTLSCSPISGHRSVSWYQQTPGQGLQFLFEYFSETQRNKGNFPGRFSGRQFSNSRSEMNVSTLELGDSALYLCASSPSGDPTYGYTFGSGTRLTVV.

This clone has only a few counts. The CDR3 is CASSVEAGANTEAFF. The CDR3 DNA sequence: TGTGCCAGCAGCGTAGAGGCAGGGGCGAACACTGAAGCTTTCTTT. V usage is TRBV9 and J usage is TRBJ1-1; tentative D call: TRBD1 (6 bases). Trimming removed 0 bases from V and 1 base from J, with 10 bases in between. CDR1 and CDR2 (germline): SGDLS, YYNGEE. The CDR3 extends over 15 amino acids.

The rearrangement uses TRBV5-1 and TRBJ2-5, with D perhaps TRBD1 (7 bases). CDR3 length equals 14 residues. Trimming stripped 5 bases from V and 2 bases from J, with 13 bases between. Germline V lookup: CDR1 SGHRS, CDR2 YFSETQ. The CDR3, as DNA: TGCGCCAGCAGATCAGGGGGGACTCAAGAGACCCAGTACTTC. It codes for CASRSGGTQETQYF. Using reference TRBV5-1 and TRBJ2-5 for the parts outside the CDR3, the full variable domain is KAGVTQTPRYLIKTRGQQVTLSCSPISGHRSVSWYQQTPGQGLQFLFEYFSETQRNKGNFPGRFSGRQFSNSRSEMNVSTLELGDSALYLCASRSGGTQETQYFGPGTRLLVL.

CDR3 nucleotides: TGTGCCAGCAGTGAAATCGGTTTAGCGGGGGGGTTGAACATTCAGTACTTC. Translated, it gives CASSEIGLAGGLNIQYF. The chain is built from TRBV6-1 and TRBJ2-4; 11 positions agree with TRBD2. The V gene end was trimmed by 2 bases and the J gene end by 7 bases; junction bases not matched to a gene: 10. CDR3 length: 17 residues. Germline CDR1 reads MNHNS; CDR2 reads SASEGT.

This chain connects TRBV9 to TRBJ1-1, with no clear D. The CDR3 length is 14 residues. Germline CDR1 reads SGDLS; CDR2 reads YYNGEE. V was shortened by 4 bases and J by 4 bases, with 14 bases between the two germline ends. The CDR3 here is CASSYTAGGTEAFF. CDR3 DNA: TGTGCCAGCAGCTATACCGCGGGTGGCACTGAAGCTTTCTTT.

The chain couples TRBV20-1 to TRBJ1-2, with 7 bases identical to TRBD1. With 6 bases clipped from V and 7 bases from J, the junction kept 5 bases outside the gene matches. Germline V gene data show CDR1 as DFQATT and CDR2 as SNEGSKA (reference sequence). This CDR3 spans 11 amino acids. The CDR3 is CSAPTGFGYTF. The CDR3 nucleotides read TGCAGTGCCCCGACAGGGTTTGGCTACACCTTC.

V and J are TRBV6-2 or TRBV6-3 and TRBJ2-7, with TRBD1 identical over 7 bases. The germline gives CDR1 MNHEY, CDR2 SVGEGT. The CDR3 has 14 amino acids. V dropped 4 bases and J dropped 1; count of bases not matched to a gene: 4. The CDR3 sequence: CASSSGTESYEQYF. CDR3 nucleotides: TGTGCCAGCAGTTCCGGGACAGAGTCCTACGAGCAGTACTTC.

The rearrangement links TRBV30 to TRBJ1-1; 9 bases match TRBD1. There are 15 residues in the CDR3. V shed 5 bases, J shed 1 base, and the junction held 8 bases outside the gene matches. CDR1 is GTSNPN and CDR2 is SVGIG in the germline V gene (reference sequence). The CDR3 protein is CAWETGGVGNTEAFF. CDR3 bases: TGTGCCTGGGAAACAGGGGGCGTTGGGAACACTGAAGCTTTCTTT.

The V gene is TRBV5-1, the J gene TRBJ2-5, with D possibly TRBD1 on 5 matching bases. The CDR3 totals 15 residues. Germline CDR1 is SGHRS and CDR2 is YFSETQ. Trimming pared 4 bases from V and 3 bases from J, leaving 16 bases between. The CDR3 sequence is CASSQGQTGKETQYF. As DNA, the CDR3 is TGCGCCAGCAGCCAGGGCCAAACTGGAAAAGAGACCCAGTACTTC.

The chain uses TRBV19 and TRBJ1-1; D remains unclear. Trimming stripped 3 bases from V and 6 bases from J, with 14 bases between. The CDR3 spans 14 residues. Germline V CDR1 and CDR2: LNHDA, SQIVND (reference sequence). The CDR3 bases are TGTGCCAGTAGTATGTATCCTCGGCGGGCTGAAGCTTTCTTT. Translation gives CASSMYPRRAEAFF.

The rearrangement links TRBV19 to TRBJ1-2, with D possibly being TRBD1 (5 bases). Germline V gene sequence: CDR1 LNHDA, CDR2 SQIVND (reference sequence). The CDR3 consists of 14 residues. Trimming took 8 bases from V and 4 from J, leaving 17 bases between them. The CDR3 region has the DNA TGTGCCAGTCACCGGGGCGGGGCGGTCTATGGCTACACCTTC. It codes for CASHRGGAVYGYTF.

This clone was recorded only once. The CDR3 nucleotides read TGTGCCAGCTCACTAACAGGGTCCCGGACGAACCCCTACGAGCAGTACTTC. It specifies CASSLTGSRTNPYEQYF. The V and J genes are TRBV18 and TRBJ2-7, with a possible D match to TRBD1 (6 bases). Germline V CDR1 and CDR2: KGHSH, LQKENI. The ends were cut back, 4 bases at V and 2 bases at J, with 21 bases in the middle. The CDR3 is 17 residues long.

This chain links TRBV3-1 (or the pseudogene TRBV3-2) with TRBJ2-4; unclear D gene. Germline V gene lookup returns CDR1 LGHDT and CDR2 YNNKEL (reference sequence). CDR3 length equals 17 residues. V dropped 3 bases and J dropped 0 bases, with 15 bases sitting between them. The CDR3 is CASSHLPSGLAKNIQYF. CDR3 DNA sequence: TGTGCCAGCAGCCATTTACCTTCAGGATTAGCCAAAAACATTCAGTACTTC.

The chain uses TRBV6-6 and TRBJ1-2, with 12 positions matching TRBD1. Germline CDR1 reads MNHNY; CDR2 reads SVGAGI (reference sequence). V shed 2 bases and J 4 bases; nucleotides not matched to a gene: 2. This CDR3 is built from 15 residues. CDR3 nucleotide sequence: TGTGCCAGCAGTTACAAGGGACAGGGGGCCTATGGCTACACCTTC. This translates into CASSYKGQGAYGYTF.

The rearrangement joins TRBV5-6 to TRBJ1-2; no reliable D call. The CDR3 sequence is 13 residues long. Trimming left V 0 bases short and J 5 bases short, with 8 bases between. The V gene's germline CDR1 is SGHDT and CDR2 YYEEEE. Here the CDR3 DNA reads TGTGCCAGCAGCTTGGAGAGGGAGTATGGCTACACCTTC. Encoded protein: CASSLEREYGYTF.